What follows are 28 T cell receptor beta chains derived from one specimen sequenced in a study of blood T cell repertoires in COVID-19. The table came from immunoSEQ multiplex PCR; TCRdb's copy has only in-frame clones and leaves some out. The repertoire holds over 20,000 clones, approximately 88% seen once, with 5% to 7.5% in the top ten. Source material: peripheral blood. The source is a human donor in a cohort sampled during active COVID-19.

The CDR3 DNA reads TGTGCCAGCCTTGGCGGTCCCAATCAGCCCCAGCATTTT. This codes for CASLGGPNQPQHF. The J gene is TRBJ1-5, the V gene TRBV12-3 or TRBV12-4; no definite D call. V was clipped by 8 bases and J by 3 bases, with 11 bases between them. The CDR3 loop spans 13 amino acids.

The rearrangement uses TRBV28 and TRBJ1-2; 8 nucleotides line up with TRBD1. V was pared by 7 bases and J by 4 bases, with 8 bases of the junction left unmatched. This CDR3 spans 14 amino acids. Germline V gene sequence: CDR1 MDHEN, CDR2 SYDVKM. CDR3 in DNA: TGTGCCAGCAACCTAGGGGGACAGGTCTATGGCTACACCTTC. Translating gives CASNLGGQVYGYTF.

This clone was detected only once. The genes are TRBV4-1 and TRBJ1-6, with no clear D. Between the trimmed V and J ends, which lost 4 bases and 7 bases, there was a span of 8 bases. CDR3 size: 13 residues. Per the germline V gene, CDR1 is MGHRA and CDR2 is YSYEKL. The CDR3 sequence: CASSLSGNSPLHF. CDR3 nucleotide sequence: TGCGCCAGCAGCCTTTCGGGAAATTCACCCCTCCACTTT.

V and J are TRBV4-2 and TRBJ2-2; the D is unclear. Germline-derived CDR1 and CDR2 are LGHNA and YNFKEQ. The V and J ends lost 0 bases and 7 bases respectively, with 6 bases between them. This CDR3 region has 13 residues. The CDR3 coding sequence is TGTGCCAGCAGCCAAGAAACCAGCGGGGAGCTGTTTTTT. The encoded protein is CASSQETSGELFF.

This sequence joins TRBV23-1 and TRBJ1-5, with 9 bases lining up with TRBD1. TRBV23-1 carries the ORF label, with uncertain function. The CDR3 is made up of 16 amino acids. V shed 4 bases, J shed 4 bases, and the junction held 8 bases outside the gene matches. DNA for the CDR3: TGCGCCAGCAGTCTTACTACAGGGGGCTGGAATCAGCCCCAGCATTTT. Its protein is CASSLTTGGWNQPQHF.

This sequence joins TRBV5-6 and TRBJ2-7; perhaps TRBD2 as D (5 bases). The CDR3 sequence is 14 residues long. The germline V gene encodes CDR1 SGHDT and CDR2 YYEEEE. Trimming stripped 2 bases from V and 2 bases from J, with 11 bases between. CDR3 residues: CASSLLSGTYEQYF. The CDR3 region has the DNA TGTGCCAGCAGCTTACTTTCCGGGACCTACGAGCAGTACTTC.

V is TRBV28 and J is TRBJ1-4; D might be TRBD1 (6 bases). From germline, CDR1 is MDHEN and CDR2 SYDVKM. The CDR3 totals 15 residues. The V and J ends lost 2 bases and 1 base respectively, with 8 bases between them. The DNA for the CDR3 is TGTGCCAGCAGTTTACAGGGGAGAACTAATGAAAAACTGTTTTTT. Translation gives CASSLQGRTNEKLFF.

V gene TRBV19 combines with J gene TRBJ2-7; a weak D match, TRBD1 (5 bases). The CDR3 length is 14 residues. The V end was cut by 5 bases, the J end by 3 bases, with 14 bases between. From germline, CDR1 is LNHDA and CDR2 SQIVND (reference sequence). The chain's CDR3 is CASSPRQGIYEQYF. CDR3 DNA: TGTGCCAGTAGTCCTCGCCAGGGTATCTACGAGCAGTACTTC.

CDR3 residues: CSVGGRGTGELFF. The CDR3 nucleotides are TGCAGCGTTGGGGGTAGGGGCACCGGGGAGCTGTTTTTT. The V and J genes are TRBV29-1 and TRBJ2-2; maybe TRBD1 (5 bases). Trimming stripped 4 bases from V and 4 bases from J, with 10 bases between. The CDR3 totals 13 residues. Looked up from germline, CDR1 is SQVTM and CDR2 is ANQGSEA.

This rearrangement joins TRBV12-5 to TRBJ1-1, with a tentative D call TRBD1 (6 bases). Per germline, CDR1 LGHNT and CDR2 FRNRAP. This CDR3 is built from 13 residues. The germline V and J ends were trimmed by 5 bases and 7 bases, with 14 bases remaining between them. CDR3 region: CASGPPDRFEAFF. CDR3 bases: TGTGCTAGTGGTCCACCCGACAGGTTTGAAGCTTTCTTT.

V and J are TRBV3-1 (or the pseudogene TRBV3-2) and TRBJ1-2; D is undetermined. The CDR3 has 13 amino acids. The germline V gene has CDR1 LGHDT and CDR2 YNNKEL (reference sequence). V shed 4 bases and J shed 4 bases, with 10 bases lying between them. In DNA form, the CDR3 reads TGTGCCAGCAGCCCCCCGGGATTCTATGGCTACACCTTC. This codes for CASSPPGFYGYTF.

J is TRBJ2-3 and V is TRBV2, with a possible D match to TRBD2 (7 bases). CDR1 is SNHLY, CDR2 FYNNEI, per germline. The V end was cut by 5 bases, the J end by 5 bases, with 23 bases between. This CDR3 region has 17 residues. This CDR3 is CASSKGDYAGDGDTQYF. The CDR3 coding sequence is TGTGCCAGCAGTAAGGGGGACTACGCGGGAGACGGAGATACGCAGTATTTT. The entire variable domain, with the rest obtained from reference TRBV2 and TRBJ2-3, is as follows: EPEVTQTPSHQVTQMGQEVILRCVPISNHLYFYWYRQILGQKVEFLVSFYNNEISEKSEIFDDQFSVERPDGSNFTLKIRSTKLEDSAMYFCASSKGDYAGDGDTQYFGPGTRLTVL.

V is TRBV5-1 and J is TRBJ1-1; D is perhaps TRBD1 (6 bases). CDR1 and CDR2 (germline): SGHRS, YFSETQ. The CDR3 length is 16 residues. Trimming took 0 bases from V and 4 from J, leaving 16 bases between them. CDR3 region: CASSLGGGPRGTEAFF. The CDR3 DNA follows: TGCGCCAGCAGCTTGGGGGGGGGCCCACGGGGCACTGAAGCTTTCTTT.

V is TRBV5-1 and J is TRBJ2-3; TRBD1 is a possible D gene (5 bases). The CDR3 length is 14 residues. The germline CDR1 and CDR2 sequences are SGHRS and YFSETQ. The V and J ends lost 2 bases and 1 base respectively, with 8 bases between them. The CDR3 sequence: CASSFLGRTDTQYF. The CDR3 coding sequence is TGCGCCAGCAGCTTCCTGGGGCGCACAGATACGCAGTATTTT. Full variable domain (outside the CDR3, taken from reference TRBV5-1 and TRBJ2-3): KAGVTQTPRYLIKTRGQQVTLSCSPISGHRSVSWYQQTPGQGLQFLFEYFSETQRNKGNFPGRFSGRQFSNSRSEMNVSTLELGDSALYLCASSFLGRTDTQYFGPGTRLTVL.

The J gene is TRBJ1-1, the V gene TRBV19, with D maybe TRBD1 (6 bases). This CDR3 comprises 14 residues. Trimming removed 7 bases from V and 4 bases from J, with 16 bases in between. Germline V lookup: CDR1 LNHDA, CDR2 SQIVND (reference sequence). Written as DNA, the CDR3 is TGTGCCAGTAACCTGCAGGGGATGGGCACTGAAGCTTTCTTT. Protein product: CASNLQGMGTEAFF.

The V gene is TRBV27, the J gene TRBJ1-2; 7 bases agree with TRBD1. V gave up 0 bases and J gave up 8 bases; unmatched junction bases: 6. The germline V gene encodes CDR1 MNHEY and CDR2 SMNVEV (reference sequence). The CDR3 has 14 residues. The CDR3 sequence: CASSLSSTGSGYTF. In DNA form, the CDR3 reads TGTGCCAGCAGTTTATCTTCGACAGGGAGCGGCTACACCTTC.

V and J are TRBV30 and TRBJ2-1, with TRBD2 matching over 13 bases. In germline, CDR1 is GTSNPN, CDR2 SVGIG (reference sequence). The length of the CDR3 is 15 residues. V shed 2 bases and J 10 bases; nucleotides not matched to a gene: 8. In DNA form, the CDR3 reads TGTGCCTGGAGTACCGGGACTAGCGGGATCCGGGAGCAGTTCTTC. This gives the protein CAWSTGTSGIREQFF.

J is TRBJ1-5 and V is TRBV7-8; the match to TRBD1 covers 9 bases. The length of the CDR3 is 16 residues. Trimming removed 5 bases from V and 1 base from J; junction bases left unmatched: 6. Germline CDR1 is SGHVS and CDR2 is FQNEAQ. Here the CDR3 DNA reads TGTGCCAGCAGCGGCCGGGACAGGGAGAGCAATCAGCCCCAGCATTTT. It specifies CASSGRDRESNQPQHF. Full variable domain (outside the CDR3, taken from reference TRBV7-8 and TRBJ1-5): GAGVSQSPRYKVAKRGQDVALRCDPISGHVSLFWYQQALGQGPEFLTYFQNEAQLDKSGLPSDRFFAERPEGSVSTLKIQRTQQEDSAVYLCASSGRDRESNQPQHFGDGTRLSIL.

The DNA for the CDR3 is TGTGCCAGCAGGCAAACAGGGAACTCCTACGAGCAGTACTTC. Translated: CASRQTGNSYEQYF. V and J are TRBV6-6 and TRBJ2-7; D may be TRBD1 (6 bases). Germline V gene data show CDR1 as MNHNY and CDR2 as SVGAGI (reference sequence). The CDR3 totals 14 residues. V gave up 6 bases and J gave up 0 bases, with 12 bases separating them.

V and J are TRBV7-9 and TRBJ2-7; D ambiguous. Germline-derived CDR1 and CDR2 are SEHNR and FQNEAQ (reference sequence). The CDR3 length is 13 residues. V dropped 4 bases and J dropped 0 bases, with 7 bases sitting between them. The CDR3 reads CASSSDNSYEQYF. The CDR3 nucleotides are TGTGCCAGCAGCTCCGACAACTCCTACGAGCAGTACTTC.

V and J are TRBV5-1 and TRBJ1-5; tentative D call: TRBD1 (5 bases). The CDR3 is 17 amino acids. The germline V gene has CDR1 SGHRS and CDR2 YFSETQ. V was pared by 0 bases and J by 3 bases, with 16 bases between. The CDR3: CASSLGLGDLDNQPQHF. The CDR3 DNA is TGCGCCAGCAGCTTGGGATTAGGGGATCTTGACAATCAGCCCCAGCATTTT.

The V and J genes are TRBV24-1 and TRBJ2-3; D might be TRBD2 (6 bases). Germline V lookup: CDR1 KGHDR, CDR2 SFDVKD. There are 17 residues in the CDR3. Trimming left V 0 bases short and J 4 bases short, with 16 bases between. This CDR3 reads CATSDLHVGGSPDTQYF. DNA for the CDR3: TGTGCCACCAGTGATTTGCATGTTGGAGGGAGCCCAGATACGCAGTATTTT.

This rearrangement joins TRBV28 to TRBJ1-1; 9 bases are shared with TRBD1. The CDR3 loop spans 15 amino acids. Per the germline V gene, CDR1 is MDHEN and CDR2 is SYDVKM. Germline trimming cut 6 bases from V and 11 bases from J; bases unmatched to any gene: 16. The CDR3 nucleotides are TGTGCCAGCAGCCTATCTAGAACAGGGGGCTTGGGTGCTTTCTTT. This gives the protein CASSLSRTGGLGAFF.

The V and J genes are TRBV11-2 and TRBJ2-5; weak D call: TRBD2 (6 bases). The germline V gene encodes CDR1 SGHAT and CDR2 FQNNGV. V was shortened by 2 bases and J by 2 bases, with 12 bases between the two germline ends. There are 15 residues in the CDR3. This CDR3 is CASSLTPGTQETQYF. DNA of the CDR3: TGTGCCAGCAGCTTAACCCCGGGGACTCAAGAGACCCAGTACTTC. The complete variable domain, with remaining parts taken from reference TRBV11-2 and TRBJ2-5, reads EAGVAQSPRYKIIEKRQSVAFWCNPISGHATLYWYQQILGQGPKLLIQFQNNGVVDDSQLPKDRFSAERLKGVDSTLKIQPAKLEDSAVYLCASSLTPGTQETQYFGPGTRLLVL.

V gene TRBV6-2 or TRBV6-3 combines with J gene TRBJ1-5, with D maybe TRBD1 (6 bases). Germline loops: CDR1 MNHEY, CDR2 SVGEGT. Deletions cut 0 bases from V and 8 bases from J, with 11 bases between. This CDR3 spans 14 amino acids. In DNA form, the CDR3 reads TGTGCCAGCAGTTACTCGCAGGGGTGGGAGCCCCAGCATTTT. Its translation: CASSYSQGWEPQHF.

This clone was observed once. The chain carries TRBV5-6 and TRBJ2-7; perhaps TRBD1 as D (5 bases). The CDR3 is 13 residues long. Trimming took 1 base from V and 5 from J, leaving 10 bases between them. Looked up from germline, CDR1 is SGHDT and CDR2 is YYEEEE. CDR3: CASSLPDSDEQYF. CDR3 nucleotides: TGTGCCAGCAGCTTGCCCGACAGTGACGAGCAGTACTTC.

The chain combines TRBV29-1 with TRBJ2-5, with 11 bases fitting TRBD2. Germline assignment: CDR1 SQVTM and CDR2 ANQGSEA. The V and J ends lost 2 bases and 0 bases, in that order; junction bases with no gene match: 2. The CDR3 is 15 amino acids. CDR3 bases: TGCAGCGTTGAAACGGGACTAGCGGACCAAGAGACCCAGTACTTC. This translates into CSVETGLADQETQYF.

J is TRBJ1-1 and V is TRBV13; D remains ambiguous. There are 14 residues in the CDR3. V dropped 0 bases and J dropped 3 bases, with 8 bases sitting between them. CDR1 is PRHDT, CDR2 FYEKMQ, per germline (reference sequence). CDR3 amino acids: CASSLGPGDTEAFF. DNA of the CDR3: TGTGCCAGCAGCTTAGGGCCCGGGGACACTGAAGCTTTCTTT.